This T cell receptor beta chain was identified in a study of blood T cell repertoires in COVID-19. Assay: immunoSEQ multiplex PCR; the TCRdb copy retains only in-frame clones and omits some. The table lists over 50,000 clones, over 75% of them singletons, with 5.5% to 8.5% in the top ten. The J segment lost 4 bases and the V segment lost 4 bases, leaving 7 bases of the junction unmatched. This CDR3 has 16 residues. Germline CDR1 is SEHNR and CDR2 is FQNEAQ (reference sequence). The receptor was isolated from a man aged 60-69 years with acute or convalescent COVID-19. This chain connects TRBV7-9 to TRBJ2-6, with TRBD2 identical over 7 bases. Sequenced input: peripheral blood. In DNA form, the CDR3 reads TGTGCCAGCAGCTCCCTACTAGCGCAAGGGGCCAACGTCCTGACTTTC. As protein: CASSSLLAQGANVLTF. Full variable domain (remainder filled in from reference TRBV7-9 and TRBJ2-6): DTGVSQNPRHKITKRGQNVTFRCDPISEHNRLYWYRQTLGQGPEFLTYFQNEAQLEKSRLLSDRFSAERPKGSFSTLEIQRTEQGDSAMYLCASSSLLAQGANVLTFGAGSRLTVL.